Listed below are T cell receptor beta chains from one sample, sequenced in a study of lymphopenia after photon versus proton radiotherapy. The table came from immunoSEQ multiplex PCR; TCRdb's copy has only in-frame clones and leaves some out. The sample records about 70,000 clones, just under 95% being singletons. The sequences come from peripheral blood, collected from a patient treated with photon-based radiotherapy. The source of these receptors is a woman aged 40 to 55 with cholangiocarcinoma. Each CDR3 is given with its conserved first and last residue. The order of the fields is CDR3 DNA, CDR3 protein, V gene, D gene, J gene, clone size. D genes are given only for firm matches. Clone sizes are given selectively: once, few, many, or a class where the clone is expanded.

TGTGCCAGCAGCTCTAACATTGGAGGGGCGGATACGCAGTATTTT	CASSSNIGGADTQYF	TRBV11-2	NA	TRBJ2-3	NA
TGTGCCAGCAGTGCAGGGGGGACTGGAAACACCATATATTTT	CASSAGGTGNTIYF	TRBV6-1	TRBD1	TRBJ1-3	once
TGTGCCAGTAGTATTGAGGGTCTAGGCAATCAGCCCCAGCATTTT	CASSIEGLGNQPQHF	TRBV19	NA	TRBJ1-5	NA
TGCAGTGCTAGGGTCGGGGTTGAAGCTTTCTTT	CSARVGVEAFF	TRBV20-1	NA	TRBJ1-1	NA
TGTGCCAGCAGCCAAGGTGGGACTAGCGGGAAAAATGAGCAGTTCTTC	CASSQGGTSGKNEQFF	TRBV4-2	TRBD2	TRBJ2-1	once
TGTGCCAGCAGATACGGGGGTTCAACAGGGAGTAACGAGCAGTACTTC	CASRYGGSTGSNEQYF	TRBV6-6	NA	TRBJ2-7	NA
TGTGCCAGCCGTCAGCCGGGCCCTAACTATGGCTACACCTTC	CASRQPGPNYGYTF	TRBV27	NA	TRBJ1-2	NA
TGCGCCAGCCGTTTCGTAGGGTATACTGAAGCTTTCTTT	CASRFVGYTEAFF	TRBV23-1	NA	TRBJ1-1	NA
TGCGCCAGCAGTGAACAGCCCGGCGATCAGCCCCAGCATTTT	CASSEQPGDQPQHF	TRBV10-1	NA	TRBJ1-5	NA
TGTGCCAGCAGCTTAGTTGTGGGCAGCACAGATACGCAGTATTTT	CASSLVVGSTDTQYF	TRBV7-9	NA	TRBJ2-3	once
TGTGCCAGCAGTCCCAGGGGGGTCCTGCGCACAGATACGCAGTATTTT	CASSPRGVLRTDTQYF	TRBV9	NA	TRBJ2-3	few
TGCGCCAGCAGCTTGGGGACAGATAGCAATCAGCCCCAGCATTTT	CASSLGTDSNQPQHF	TRBV5-1	NA	TRBJ1-5	NA
TGTGCCTGGAACCCACAGTTTAACACCGGGGAGCTGTTTTTT	CAWNPQFNTGELFF	TRBV30	NA	TRBJ2-2	NA
TGTGCCAGCAGCCCGGGACAGGTCCCTGGCTACACCTTC	CASSPGQVPGYTF	TRBV14	TRBD1	TRBJ1-2	NA
TGTGCCTGGAGGGGGGACATGAAGAACACTGAAGCTTTCTTT	CAWRGDMKNTEAFF	TRBV30	NA	TRBJ1-1	NA
TGTGCCAGCAAGGACAGGGGGAATCCGTATGGCTACACCTTC	CASKDRGNPYGYTF	TRBV2	TRBD1	TRBJ1-2	NA
TGCGCCAGCAGCTTGAACGCAGGGGGGTCCTACGAGCAGTACTTC	CASSLNAGGSYEQYF	TRBV5-1	NA	TRBJ2-7	NA
TGTGCCTGGAGTGCGGCCGCGGGCGAGCAGTACTTC	CAWSAAAGEQYF	TRBV30	NA	TRBJ2-7	NA
TGTGCCAGCAGCTTAGTTGGCCCCACAGGAGGGGAGCTGTTTTTT	CASSLVGPTGGELFF	TRBV7-9	NA	TRBJ2-2	NA
TGTGCCAGCAGCCCTTCAAATAGCGGGAGGGCCGCCGAGCAGTACTTC	CASSPSNSGRAAEQYF	TRBV28	TRBD2	TRBJ2-7	NA
TGTGCCAGCAGCCCCCCGGCAGGCAAAAACGACGAGCAGTACTTC	CASSPPAGKNDEQYF	TRBV11-2	NA	TRBJ2-7	once
TGTGCCAGCAGCGTAGGGGACAGGGTCCAAGAGACCCAGTACTTC	CASSVGDRVQETQYF	TRBV9	TRBD1	TRBJ2-5	once
TGCAGCGCTGGGAGGGAGGAGGCTTTCTTT	CSAGREEAFF	TRBV29-1	NA	TRBJ1-1	NA
TGCGCCAGCAGCCAAGATGGAAGGGCCTATGGCTACACCTTC	CASSQDGRAYGYTF	TRBV4-1	NA	TRBJ1-2	NA
TGTGCCAGCAGGAGGGATGTTTCGATGAACACTGAAGCTTTCTTT	CASRRDVSMNTEAFF	TRBV7-2	NA	TRBJ1-1	NA
TGTGCCAGCAGTGGCCTGGGACGGGCTAATGAAAAACTGTTTTTT	CASSGLGRANEKLFF	TRBV28	NA	TRBJ1-4	once
TGTGCCAGCAGTTCCCCGACAGGGAGCGGACAGCCCCAGCATTTT	CASSSPTGSGQPQHF	TRBV27	TRBD1	TRBJ1-5	NA
TGTGCCAGCAGCTTACGTCTAGCGGGCATCACAGATACGCAGTATTTT	CASSLRLAGITDTQYF	TRBV11-2	TRBD2	TRBJ2-3	NA
TGTGCGTTGGGGCAGGGGAAAGTTTCACCCCTCCACTTT	CALGQGKVSPLHF	TRBV28	NA	TRBJ1-6	NA
TGTGCCAGCAGCCAAGTGGTGGACAGACCCCCTGAAGCTTTCTTT	CASSQVVDRPPEAFF	TRBV14	NA	TRBJ1-1	once
TGTGCCAGCAGTACTAGGGGTCTTGGCTACACTGAAGCTTTCTTT	CASSTRGLGYTEAFF	TRBV28	NA	TRBJ1-1	NA
TGTGCCAGCAGTTACAGGGGCAGTGGCTACACCTTC	CASSYRGSGYTF	TRBV6-5	NA	TRBJ1-2	NA
TGTGCCAGCAGCTTTCGACAGGACTCTGTCTACGAGCAGTACTTC	CASSFRQDSVYEQYF	TRBV28	NA	TRBJ2-7	NA
TGTGCCAGCAGCGTAGGGAGCGGGGGTCTCTACGAGCAGTACTTC	CASSVGSGGLYEQYF	TRBV9	TRBD2	TRBJ2-7	few
TGTGCCAGCAGTCCCGTTGTCCTCGATAATTCACCCCTCCACTTT	CASSPVVLDNSPLHF	TRBV27	NA	TRBJ1-6	once
TGTGCCAGCAGTATCGCGGGGGGCTCCTACGAGCAGTACTTC	CASSIAGGSYEQYF	TRBV7-3	TRBD2	TRBJ2-7	NA
TGTGCCTGGACAGCCGAACACCAAAGTGAAGCTTTCTTT	CAWTAEHQSEAFF	TRBV30	NA	TRBJ1-1	once
TGTGCCAGCAGCTCCTCTAGGGCACCCAATCAGCCCCAGCATTTT	CASSSSRAPNQPQHF	TRBV6-5	NA	TRBJ1-5	NA
TGTGCCAGCTCGTTCTCGTATGAGACCCAGTACTTC	CASSFSYETQYF	TRBV25-1	NA	TRBJ2-5	NA
TGCGCCAGCAGCCAAAGACTAGGGGACTATGGCTACACCTTC	CASSQRLGDYGYTF	TRBV4-1	NA	TRBJ1-2	NA